These 27 T cell receptor beta chains were all obtained from the same sample, sequenced in a study of cytomegalovirus exposure and HLA in healthy donors. It was with 60 Vbeta and 13 Jbeta primers that the PCR ran. Sequenced by immunoSEQ multiplex PCR; TCRdb stores in-frame clones only, minus some. There are 180,000 or so clones in the sample; approximately 84% occur only once, and about 4.3% lies in the top ten. Sequencing input: PBMCs. These receptors all come from a woman in her 50s in good health and CMV-seropositive.

This clone has just a few counts. The chain links TRBV5-4 to TRBJ2-2; 7 bases align to TRBD2. This CDR3 is 15 amino acids long. Germline CDR1 and CDR2: SGHNT and YYREEE (reference sequence). The V and J ends lost 3 bases and 4 bases, in that order; junction bases with no gene match: 6. As DNA, the CDR3 is TGTGCCAGCAGCTGGGAGGGGCGCGGCACCGGGGAGCTGTTTTTT. It is translated as CASSWEGRGTGELFF.

The chain uses TRBV29-1 and TRBJ1-5; D might be TRBD1 (5 bases). CDR3 length: 13 residues. Trimming took 4 bases from V and 2 from J, leaving 9 bases between them. From germline, CDR1 is SQVTM and CDR2 ANQGSEA. CDR3 sequence reads: CSVGLGGNQPQHF. CDR3 nucleotide sequence: TGCAGCGTTGGGTTAGGGGGCAATCAGCCCCAGCATTTT.

The V gene is TRBV4-1, the J gene TRBJ2-3, with 8 bases identical to TRBD2. The CDR3 consists of 16 residues. Per the germline V gene, CDR1 is MGHRA and CDR2 is YSYEKL. V lost 1 base to trimming and J lost 5 bases; unmatched junction nucleotides: 8. CDR3 region: CASSQGNSGVKDTQYF. The CDR3 DNA reads as TGCGCCAGCAGCCAAGGAAATAGCGGGGTTAAAGATACGCAGTATTTT.

The CDR3 loop reads CASSQVSGQGRNTIYF. CDR3 sequence (DNA): TGTGCCAGCAGCCAAGTGAGCGGGCAGGGAAGAAACACCATATATTTT. This chain joins TRBV4-2 and TRBJ1-3; weak D call: TRBD1 (5 bases). Per germline, CDR1 LGHNA and CDR2 YNFKEQ. V lost 1 base and J lost 5, with 15 bases in between. This CDR3 is built from 16 residues.

With respect to this clone: At one end the junction does not follow the germline gene, possibly because of a read error. The chain links TRBV7-9 to TRBJ1-1, with TRBD1 as a possible D gene (5 bases). The CDR3 is 16 amino acids. Germline CDR1 reads SEHNR; CDR2 reads FQNEAQ (reference sequence). This CDR3 is CSSSLAIVTGGAEAFF. CDR3 nucleotide sequence: TGTTCCAGCAGCTTAGCGATAGTAACAGGAGGGGCTGAAGCTTTCTTT. Based on the CDR3 plus reference TRBV7-9 and TRBJ1-1, the full variable domain is DTGVSQNPRHKITKRGQNVTFRCDPISEHNRLYWYRQTLGQGPEFLTYFQNEAQLEKSRLLSDRFSAERPKGSFSTLEIQRTEQGDSAMYLCSSSLAIVTGGAEAFFGQGTRLTVV.

The chain is built from TRBV9 and TRBJ2-2; D unresolved. The CDR3 totals 13 residues. From germline, CDR1 is SGDLS and CDR2 YYNGEE. With 0 bases removed from V and 7 bases from J, the gap between germline ends came to 7 bases. Written as DNA, the CDR3 is TGTGCCAGCAGCGTAGTTGAGGTCGGGGAGCTGTTTTTT. Its translation: CASSVVEVGELFF.

V is TRBV5-1 and J is TRBJ2-7, with no clear D. V gave up 2 bases and J gave up 0 bases, with 6 bases separating them. Looked up from germline, CDR1 is SGHRS and CDR2 is YFSETQ. This CDR3 has 13 residues. The CDR3 DNA is TGCGCCAGCAGCTTTGACAACTCCTACGAGCAGTACTTC. Translation gives CASSFDNSYEQYF.

The chain recombines TRBV30 with TRBJ1-1; D possibly corresponds to TRBD1 (5 bases). The CDR3 runs 14 residues. V dropped 4 bases and J dropped 1 base, with 13 bases sitting between them. Germline V lookup: CDR1 GTSNPN, CDR2 SVGIG (reference sequence). CDR3 nucleotide sequence: TGTGCCTGGACGGTTAGGACACCGAACACTGAAGCTTTCTTT. This encodes CAWTVRTPNTEAFF.

In this sample, this clone turned up a few times. This rearrangement joins TRBV5-1 to TRBJ2-1; TRBD2 matches at 11 bases. Germline assignment: CDR1 SGHRS and CDR2 YFSETQ. After removal of 0 bases from V and 2 bases from J, the junction contained 1 base not matched to a gene. The CDR3 has 16 residues. The CDR3 reads CASSLASGRTYNEQFF. DNA of the CDR3: TGCGCCAGCAGCTTGGCTAGCGGGAGGACCTACAATGAGCAGTTCTTC. Full variable domain (missing parts from reference TRBV5-1 and TRBJ2-1): KAGVTQTPRYLIKTRGQQVTLSCSPISGHRSVSWYQQTPGQGLQFLFEYFSETQRNKGNFPGRFSGRQFSNSRSEMNVSTLELGDSALYLCASSLASGRTYNEQFFGPGTRLTVL.

This chain connects TRBV9 to TRBJ2-7, with a possible D match to TRBD1 (6 bases). There are 17 residues in the CDR3. Germline CDR1 reads SGDLS; CDR2 reads YYNGEE. The V and J ends lost 0 bases and 4 bases respectively, with 20 bases between them. The CDR3 DNA sequence: TGTGCCAGCAGCGTAGCTGGACAGCTTGGCATCGGGTACGAGCAGTACTTC. Encoded protein: CASSVAGQLGIGYEQYF.

This clone was found a few times. The chain couples TRBV10-3 to TRBJ1-2; D call uncertain. In germline, CDR1 is ENHRY, CDR2 SYGVKD. There are 15 residues in the CDR3. Trimming left V 2 bases short and J 5 bases short, with 15 bases between. This chain's CDR3 is CAISESGGLRYGYTF. As DNA, the CDR3 is TGTGCCATCAGTGAGAGTGGAGGACTCCGTTATGGCTACACCTTC.

The chain employs TRBV4-3 and TRBJ2-7; perhaps TRBD2 as D (5 bases). Germline CDR1 LGHNA, CDR2 YSLEER. The CDR3 totals 15 residues. V was shortened by 0 bases and J by 3 bases, with 12 bases between the two germline ends. DNA for the CDR3: TGCGCCAGCAGCCAAGATCATGGACGGGGCTACGAGCAGTACTTC. This encodes CASSQDHGRGYEQYF.

This clone was seen once. This sequence joins TRBV18 and TRBJ1-1; possibly TRBD1 for D (5 bases). The ends were cut back, 4 bases at V and 4 bases at J, with 13 bases in the middle. CDR1 and CDR2 (germline): KGHSH, LQKENI. This CDR3 contains 14 residues. The CDR3 protein is CASSLIRQRTEAFF. In DNA, the CDR3 is TGTGCCAGCTCACTGATCCGACAGCGCACTGAAGCTTTCTTT.

V usage is TRBV6-5 and J usage is TRBJ2-5; 14 nucleotides match TRBD2. Germline-derived CDR1 and CDR2 are MNHEY and SVGAGI. The junction had 7 bases not matched to a gene; V was cut back by 8 bases and J by 5 bases. This CDR3 region has 15 residues. The CDR3: CASSVTSGGAETQYF. CDR3 sequence (DNA): TGTGCCAGCTCCGTGACTAGCGGGGGGGCTGAGACCCAGTACTTC.

V and J are TRBV4-3 and TRBJ2-3; the match to TRBD2 covers 10 bases. This CDR3 has 16 residues. The germline V gene has CDR1 LGHNA and CDR2 YSLEER. With V trimmed by 1 base and J by 4 bases, 5 bases remained unmatched. The CDR3 DNA reads as TGCGCCAGCAGCCAAGCTAGCGGGAGTGGGGCAGATACGCAGTATTTT. Amino acid sequence: CASSQASGSGADTQYF.

This chain connects TRBV4-2 to TRBJ2-1; 7 bases map to TRBD2. This CDR3 is 20 amino acids long. Germline V lookup: CDR1 LGHNA, CDR2 YNFKEQ. V lost 0 bases, J lost 1 base, and 15 bases stayed unmatched. The CDR3 sequence is CASSQDPGRGGNPSYNEQFF. CDR3 sequence (DNA): TGTGCCAGCAGCCAAGATCCGGGGAGGGGCGGCAACCCTTCCTACAATGAGCAGTTCTTC.

Only one count was recorded for this clone. The rearrangement joins TRBV13 to TRBJ2-7, with 7 bases aligning to TRBD2. The J segment lost 0 bases and the V segment lost 8 bases, leaving 16 bases of the junction unmatched. The germline V gene has CDR1 PRHDT and CDR2 FYEKMQ (reference sequence). CDR3 length: 17 residues. CDR3 nucleotide sequence: TGTGCCAGCTCAGGCCAGCGAAGCGGGGTGAGCTCCTACGAGCAGTACTTC. It codes for CASSGQRSGVSSYEQYF.

The chain has TRBV4-2 and TRBJ1-1; D is unresolved. Trimming cost V 0 bases and J 1 base, with 12 bases left between them. Germline V gives CDR1 LGHNA, CDR2 YNFKEQ. The CDR3 covers 16 residues. CDR3 coding DNA: TGTGCCAGCAGCCAAGATGGCCGGGGAAGGAACACTGAAGCTTTCTTT. The encoded protein is CASSQDGRGRNTEAFF.

This clone was picked up one time. V usage is TRBV30 and J usage is TRBJ2-5, with D maybe TRBD2 (7 bases). The assigned J gene may be wrong: the sequence end matches TRBJ2-7 better. This CDR3 has 15 amino acids. Germline CDR1 reads GTSNPN; CDR2 reads SVGIG (reference sequence). CDR3 in DNA: TGTGCCTGGATGCCTGTACGGGGGGCATCCTACGAGCAGTACTTC. Its protein product is CAWMPVRGASYEQYF.

The gene calls are TRBV19 and TRBJ1-2; the match to TRBD1 covers 12 bases. This CDR3 spans 19 amino acids. V trimming: 4 bases; J trimming: 7 bases; junction bases outside the gene matches: 19. Germline CDR1 LNHDA, CDR2 SQIVND (reference sequence). The CDR3 region is CASSTETKGQGAHLSGYTF. CDR3 sequence (DNA): TGTGCCAGTAGTACGGAAACGAAGGGACAGGGGGCCCATTTGAGTGGCTACACCTTC.

The chain combines TRBV7-2 with TRBJ1-1; 7 bases fit TRBD1. In germline, CDR1 is SGHTA, CDR2 FQGNSA. V was clipped by 4 bases and J by 3 bases; unmatched bases: 2. There are 13 residues in the CDR3. CDR3 region: CASSYTGDTEAFF. CDR3 in DNA: TGTGCCAGCAGCTACACAGGGGACACTGAAGCTTTCTTT.

The chain employs TRBV18 and TRBJ1-2; TRBD1 agrees at 7 bases. The junction had 9 bases not matched to a gene; V was cut back by 4 bases and J by 4 bases. CDR3 length equals 15 residues. CDR1 KGHSH and CDR2 LQKENI come from the germline V gene. CDR3 amino acids: CASSRQGQDVYGYTF. CDR3 nucleotides: TGTGCCAGCTCACGACAGGGCCAAGATGTCTATGGCTACACCTTC.

V is TRBV6-5 and J is TRBJ2-7; D gene uncertain. CDR1 is MNHEY, CDR2 SVGAGI, per germline. CDR3 length: 16 amino acids. The V end lost 0 bases, the J end lost 2 bases, and 14 bases lay between the germline ends. The CDR3 sequence is CASSYSWRRLPYEQYF. In nucleotides, the CDR3 is TGTGCCAGCAGTTACTCGTGGCGGCGCTTACCCTACGAGCAGTACTTC.

Only one count was recorded for this clone. J is TRBJ2-1 and V is TRBV14; D perhaps matches TRBD2 (6 bases). Trimming pared 1 base from V and 4 bases from J, leaving 8 bases between. The CDR3 sequence is 14 residues long. Germline CDR1 reads SGHDN; CDR2 reads FVKESK. In DNA, the CDR3 is TGTGCCAGCAGCCAAGCTAGCGAGTACAATGAGCAGTTCTTC. Translated: CASSQASEYNEQFF. The entire variable domain, with the rest obtained from reference TRBV14 and TRBJ2-1, is as follows: EAGVTQFPSHSVIEKGQTVTLRCDPISGHDNLYWYRRVMGKEIKFLLHFVKESKQDESGMPNNRFLAERTGGTYSTLKVQPAELEDSGVYFCASSQASEYNEQFFGPGTRLTVL.

The chain carries TRBV7-8 and TRBJ2-1; the D gene is possibly TRBD1 (6 bases). The CDR3 has 13 residues. Trimming took 3 bases from V and 9 from J, leaving 12 bases between them. Germline-derived CDR1 and CDR2 are SGHVS and FQNEAQ. The CDR3 bases are TGTGCCAGCAGCTTGCCAGGGGCCGGTGAGCAGTTCTTC. This gives the protein CASSLPGAGEQFF.

This chain joins TRBV2 and TRBJ1-5; 7 nucleotides align to TRBD1. Per the germline V gene, CDR1 is SNHLY and CDR2 is FYNNEI. Losses at the gene ends were 4 bases for V and 9 bases for J; bases not matched to a gene: 9. The CDR3 sequence is 14 residues long. Written as DNA, the CDR3 is TGTGCCAGCAGTGGAGGGGGCGGCGGTCGGCCCCAGCATTTT. Protein: CASSGGGGGRPQHF.

The chain carries TRBV5-1 and TRBJ2-1; 12 positions match TRBD2. Germline V gene sequence: CDR1 SGHRS, CDR2 YFSETQ. The CDR3 is 15 amino acids. Trimming at V came to 7 bases and at J to 7 bases, leaving 9 bases not matched to a gene. CDR3 sequence (DNA): TGCGCCAGCTGTGACCTAGCGGGGGGGCCGAATGAGCAGTTCTTC. Translation: CASCDLAGGPNEQFF.